This T cell receptor (beta chain) was sequenced during a study of T-cell memory formation after mild COVID-19 (dated by TCRdb to the early 2020s). Context from the whole study: TCR sequence clusters from the two donors were found to be largely donor specific. T-cell clones expanding and contracting after mild COVID-19 in two donors were tracked by longitudinal TCRalpha and TCRbeta repertoire sequencing. Two young, previously healthy adult volunteers, one female and one male, were included in the cohort. Findings and caveats that apply to the study as a whole: Only a couple of mild cases were covered in the study, and larger cohorts including severe cases with pre-infection samples were considered necessary. Whether the second-wave clones peaking on day 37 were SARS-CoV-2 specific was not confirmed. Some responding clones were detected in pre-infection memory, suggesting pre-existing cross-reactive memory T cells joined the SARS-CoV-2 response. Contracting CD4+ clones appeared mostly in the CM and EM memory subsets, whereas CD8+ clones were enriched in EMRA. From day 15 to 85, contracting clones showed balanced CD4/CD8 phenotypes, whereas a second wave of clones that expanded from day 15 to 37 leaned towards CD4+.

For this clonotype: Its antigen specificity is not known. No much larger clone is present one base from it, and per-base qualities are unavailable.

PBMCs were isolated by Ficoll-Paque density gradient centrifugation. Sequenced on an Illumina NovaSeq 6000. cDNA libraries for TCRalpha and TCRbeta were prepared by 5'RACE using constant-segment primers, with sample barcodes and unique molecular identifiers added. RNA was extracted from every sample with Trizol reagent. The libraries were amplified in two PCR steps, and the second step added a second sample barcode and Illumina TruSeq adapters. Sequencing of libraries was performed on an Illumina NovaSeq with 2 x 150 bp paired-end reads. As for the original processing: The reads were demultiplexed and collapsed into UMI-guided consensus sequences using migec v1.2.7. Using mixcr v2.1.11, the UMI consensuses were aligned to TRA and TRB V and J templates and assembled into clonotypes. A clonotype was counted as expanded or contracted only when both edgeR and NoisET called the clonotype significant, with the noise models trained on biological replicates. For edgeR calls, the thresholds were a false discovery rate-adjusted p below 0.01 and a log2 fold-change of 1. As an exploratory analysis of dynamics, PCA with hierarchical clustering was applied to max-normalized trajectories of the 1000 most abundant clonotypes. Separately sequenced CD4+ and CD8+ repertoires were used to assign the CD4 or CD8 phenotype of responding clones. The raw public data were reprocessed by TCRdb itself: fastp quality trimming at Q25, MiXCR clonotype calling, in-frame beta chains only. Rows merge per CDR3 protein into single entries with the most common DNA and genes. The V and J calls and clone size are TCRdb's, not the authors'. Recorded for this sample are about 81,000 distinct CDR3 sequences; 25% of them occurred a single time. Jointly, the top ten make up roughly 39% of the sample.

The specimen sequenced was PBMCs or a T cell subset sorted from them (not recorded which). This receptor was identified in a young man who had mild COVID-19 (a few samples of this study predate the infection). The sample titles of this study are shuffled in the database, so cell type and time point are left out; the donor was told from shared clones.

The nucleotides are TGTGCCAGCAGTTTAGGGGCTAGCGGAGGCGAGCAGTACTTC. Translation gives CASSLGASGGEQYF. The sequence is built from TRBV28 and TRBJ2-7, and 7 junctional nucleotides match TRBD2. CDR1 MDHEN and CDR2 SYDVKM are derived from the germline V gene. From the cysteine through the phenylalanine, the CDR3 covers 14 amino acids. This entry keeps only the CDR3 DNA: 42 bases, framed from base 1. V ends up 2 bases short and J 6 bases short, with an unmatched junction base count of 7.